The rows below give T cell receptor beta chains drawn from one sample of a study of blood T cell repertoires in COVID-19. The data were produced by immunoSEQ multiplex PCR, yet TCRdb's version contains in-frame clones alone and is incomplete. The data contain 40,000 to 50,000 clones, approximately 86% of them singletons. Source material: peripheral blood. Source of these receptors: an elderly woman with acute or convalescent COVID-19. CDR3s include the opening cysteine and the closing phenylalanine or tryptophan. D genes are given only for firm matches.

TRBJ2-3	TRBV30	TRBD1	CAWSVGTGLTDTQYF
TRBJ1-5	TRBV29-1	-	CSVQGLNQPQHF
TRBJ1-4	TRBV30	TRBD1	CAWSPTGPNEKLFF
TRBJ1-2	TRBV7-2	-	CASSLSGGGYGYTF
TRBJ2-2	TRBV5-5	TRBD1	CASSSSGGLSGELFF
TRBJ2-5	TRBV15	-	CATSTRGREWETQYF
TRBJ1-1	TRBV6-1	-	CASSAFNWGEGIMNTEAFF
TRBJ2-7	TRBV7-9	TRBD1	CASSLVLMRQGYEQYF
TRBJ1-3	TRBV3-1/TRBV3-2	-	CASGKSRQAGNTIYF
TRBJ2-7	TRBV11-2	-	CASTSQLSYYEQYF
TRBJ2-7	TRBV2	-	CASRVQVYEQYF